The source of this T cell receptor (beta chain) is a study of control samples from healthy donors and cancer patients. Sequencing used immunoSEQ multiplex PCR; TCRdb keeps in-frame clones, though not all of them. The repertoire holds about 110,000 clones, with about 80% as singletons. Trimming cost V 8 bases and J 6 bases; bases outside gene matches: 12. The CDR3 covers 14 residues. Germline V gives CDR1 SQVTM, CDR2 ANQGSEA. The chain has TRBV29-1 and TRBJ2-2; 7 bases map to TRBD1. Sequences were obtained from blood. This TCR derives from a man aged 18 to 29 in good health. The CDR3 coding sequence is TGCAGCTTCGAACGGGACAGCGTGCCCGGGGAGCTGTTTTTT. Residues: CSFERDSVPGELFF.